Described below is a single T cell receptor (beta chain) sequence and its context. In its sample, this clone was seen a few times. No cognate antigen has been identified for it. One base away there is no much larger clone; base qualities are not given. Including cysteine and phenylalanine, the CDR3 has 14 amino acids. Of all the DNA, just the CDR3 is kept, 42 bases in frame from base 1. The germline V gene supplies CDR1 SGDLS and CDR2 YYNGEE. The germline V and J ends show losses of 3 bases and 5 bases respectively, and no gene match explains 3 bases of the junction. TCRbeta CDR3 regions were amplified from genomic DNA using the immunoSEQ Assay, a bias-controlled multiplex PCR. From the authors' description of their analysis: Nucleated cell counts per sample were estimated from amplification of reference gene primers within the assay. To quantify the absolute abundance of each unique TCRbeta CDR3 rearrangement, sequence reads were collapsed and filtered. For each sample, productive Simpson clonality was calculated by taking the square root of Simpson's diversity index across productive rearrangements. The immuneACCESS repertoire file appears here via TCRdb, limited to in-frame rearrangements. These files lack a portion of the clones; in checked studies, under half of the deficit traces to unresolved V genes, and the cause of the others is not known. Clone size and V and J calls were adopted from that table, with D and trimming inferred from the DNA. This sample gives some 120,000 clones in total; roughly 79% of them show up just once. The ten most abundant clones make up about 10% of the sample.

Whole blood was collected in K2EDTA tubes by collaborating institutions according to the institutions' own protocols. For TCRbeta analysis, collaborators shipped samples in one of three forms: frozen whole blood, isolated PBMCs, or DNA extracted from either of those sample types. The sample is drawn from a study of blood T cell repertoires in COVID-19 (dated by TCRdb to about 2020). A note on the overall study: The collaborator samples originated in the United States, Italy and Spain and spanned the acute and convalescent phases of COVID-19. The material from the prospective study consisted of cDNA or gDNA derived from T cells, B-cell-depleted T cells, or PBMCs. The dataset comprised deeply sampled blood TCRbeta repertoires from subjects exposed to, actively infected with, or recovered from COVID-19. The repertoires were made available in a free public database intended to serve as a resource for research on the immune response to SARS-CoV-2. Samples were obtained from the ongoing ImmuneRACE study (first 160 participants) and from 1,254 subjects provided by 6 global collaborators. A de-identified subject ID, COVID-19 status, age in years and sex were almost always included in the sample metadata. Where available, HLA class I and class II types were taken from metadata supplied by the sample provider and were not determined by assay-based typing. The research as a whole found: How much clinical and demographic metadata was included differed by source and by participant, and the metadata was provided uncurated.

The chain is made from TRBV9 and TRBJ2-2, and 8 junction bases match TRBD1. The clonotype originates from a human donor in a cohort sampled during active COVID-19. Material for sequencing was peripheral blood. The DNA sequence is as follows: TGTGCCAGCAGCGCGAGGACAGGGACCGGGGAGCTGTTTTTT. Its amino acids are CASSARTGTGELFF.